These T cell receptor beta chains were read from a single sample in a study of blood T cell repertoires in COVID-19. The assay was immunoSEQ multiplex PCR, and TCRdb's table has in-frame clones only and misses some. The sample holds tens of thousands of clones, approximately 82% seen once. The sequencing sample was made of peripheral blood. All receptors come from a man aged 50 to 60 with active or convalescent COVID-19. The CDR3 runs from the conserved cysteine through the conserved F or W. D genes are given only for firm matches. For some rows the clone size is stated as once, few or many, or as a class when expanded; others skip it.

j_gene | abundance | len | d_gene | v_gene | CDR3aa | CDR3nt
TRBJ1-5 | NA | 14 | NA | TRBV7-9 | CASSLAGPYQPQHF | TGTGCCAGCAGCTTGGCGGGCCCTTATCAGCCCCAGCATTTT
TRBJ2-2 | NA | 16 | NA | TRBV5-1 | CASSLVVAANTGELFF | TGCGCCAGCAGCTTGGTAGTAGCGGCGAACACCGGGGAGCTGTTTTTT
TRBJ1-4 | NA | 14 | NA | TRBV4-1 | CASSQDKTPGKLFF | TGCGCCAGCAGCCAAGATAAGACTCCAGGGAAACTGTTTTTT
TRBJ2-1 | NA | 14 | NA | TRBV10-3 | CAISESSNGDEQFF | TGTGCCATCAGTGAGTCCAGCAACGGGGATGAGCAGTTCTTC
TRBJ2-1 | NA | 21 | TRBD2 | TRBV24-1 | CATSDPRGSSGTLAGYNEQFF | TGTGCCACCAGTGATCCACGGGGTAGTAGCGGGACCTTAGCTGGCTACAATGAGCAGTTCTTC
TRBJ2-2 | NA | 15 | NA | TRBV18 | CASSPVTVNTGELFF | TGTGCCAGCTCACCCGTTACGGTGAACACCGGGGAGCTGTTTTTT
TRBJ2-3 | NA | 16 | TRBD2 | TRBV28 | CASSPPPGGDTDTQYF | TGTGCCAGCAGTCCTCCCCCCGGGGGGGACACAGATACGCAGTATTTT
TRBJ1-4 | NA | 14 | NA | TRBV7-2 | CASSLDLGSEKLFF | TGTGCCAGCAGCTTAGATCTAGGGAGTGAAAAACTGTTTTTT
TRBJ1-4 | NA | 16 | TRBD1 | TRBV5-1 | CASSLSPGQSNEKLFF | TGCGCCAGCAGCTTGAGCCCGGGACAGAGTAATGAAAAACTGTTTTTT
TRBJ2-7 | NA | 15 | TRBD2 | TRBV18 | CASSPQERGDHEQYF | TGTGCCAGCTCACCCCAGGAGCGGGGGGACCACGAGCAGTACTTC
TRBJ2-3 | NA | 17 | TRBD2 | TRBV4-1 | CASSQPSGRAGTDTQYF | TGCGCCAGCAGCCAACCCTCCGGGAGGGCGGGCACAGATACGCAGTATTTT
TRBJ2-3 | NA | 18 | NA | TRBV11-2 | CASSLEPGSTAGTDTQYF | TGTGCCAGCAGCTTAGAACCTGGCAGTACAGCAGGCACAGATACGCAGTATTTT
TRBJ2-1 | NA | 15 | NA | TRBV6-6 | CASSYSRVGNNEQFF | TGTGCCAGCAGTTACTCGAGGGTGGGTAACAATGAGCAGTTCTTC
TRBJ2-6 | once | 19 | NA | TRBV2 | CASRGGDSQMASGANVLTF | TGTGCCAGCAGAGGAGGGGACAGTCAAATGGCCTCTGGGGCCAACGTCCTGACTTTC
TRBJ2-2 | NA | 14 | TRBD2 | TRBV7-2 | CASSSREGTGELFF | TGTGCCAGCAGCTCCAGGGAGGGGACCGGGGAGCTGTTTTTT
TRBJ1-4 | NA | 15 | TRBD1 | TRBV18 | CASSPIADRGGKLFF | TGTGCCAGCTCACCAATAGCGGACAGGGGTGGAAAACTGTTTTTT
TRBJ1-2 | NA | 14 | TRBD1 | TRBV6-5 | CASSYPGTGAGYTF | TGTGCCAGCAGTTACCCAGGGACAGGGGCGGGCTACACCTTC
TRBJ2-5 | few | 14 | NA | TRBV9 | CASSVSYGGETQYF | TGTGCCAGCAGCGTATCCTACGGAGGAGAGACCCAGTACTTC
TRBJ2-3 | NA | 13 | NA | TRBV5-1 | CASRRGITDTQYF | TGCGCCAGCAGGAGAGGGATCACAGATACGCAGTATTTT
TRBJ2-3 | NA | 13 | NA | TRBV18 | CASSRGVGDTQYF | TGTGCCAGCTCACGGGGGGTTGGAGATACGCAGTATTTT
TRBJ1-2 | NA | 15 | TRBD1 | TRBV3-1/TRBV3-2 | CASSQPGTGSYGYTF | TGTGCCAGCAGCCAACCCGGGACAGGTTCCTATGGCTACACCTTC
TRBJ2-5 | NA | 13 | NA | TRBV14 | CASSQGQAETQYF | TGTGCCAGCAGCCAAGGACAGGCGGAGACCCAGTACTTC
TRBJ1-1 | NA | 14 | NA | TRBV4-3 | CASSQGQANTEAFF | TGCGCCAGCAGCCAAGGCCAGGCGAACACTGAAGCTTTCTTT
TRBJ1-5 | NA | 15 | NA | TRBV4-1 | CASSQDRRQNQPQHF | TGCGCCAGCAGCCAAGATCGACGACAGAATCAGCCCCAGCATTTT
TRBJ2-7 | NA | 15 | TRBD1 | TRBV27 | CASSFGDRGLYEQYF | TGTGCCAGCAGTTTCGGGGACAGGGGATTGTACGAGCAGTACTTC
TRBJ2-3 | NA | 16 | TRBD2 | TRBV7-2 | CASSLQAGGGPDTQYF | TGTGCCAGCAGCTTACAAGCGGGGGGTGGTCCAGATACGCAGTATTTT
TRBJ1-2 | NA | 15 | TRBD1 | TRBV7-9 | CASSFGTGGNYGYTF | TGTGCCAGCAGCTTCGGGACAGGGGGTAACTATGGCTACACCTTC
TRBJ1-4 | NA | 15 | TRBD1 | TRBV7-2 | CASSLGDRDDEKLFF | TGTGCCAGCAGCTTAGGGGACAGGGACGATGAAAAACTGTTTTTT
TRBJ2-6 | NA | 15 | TRBD2 | TRBV10-2 | CASSESGGREGDLTF | TGCGCCAGCAGTGAGTCGGGTGGGAGGGAAGGGGACCTGACTTTC
TRBJ2-1 | NA | 14 | NA | TRBV2 | CASSEDLSEARQFF | TGTGCCAGCAGTGAAGATCTTAGCGAGGCAAGGCAGTTCTTC
TRBJ1-1 | once | 15 | TRBD1 | TRBV5-4 | CASSRAGTANTEAFF | TGTGCCAGCAGCCGAGCCGGGACAGCGAACACTGAAGCTTTCTTT
TRBJ1-6 | NA | 15 | NA | TRBV7-8 | CASSLVGTSNSPLHF | TGTGCCAGCAGCTTAGTAGGGACATCTAATTCACCCCTCCACTTT
TRBJ2-7 | NA | 15 | TRBD1 | TRBV7-2 | CASSLSRGLFHEQYF | TGTGCCAGCAGCTTATCCAGGGGGCTCTTCCACGAGCAGTACTTC
TRBJ2-5 | NA | 16 | NA | TRBV3-1/TRBV3-2 | CASSQDWALSRETQYF | TGTGCCAGCAGCCAAGATTGGGCGCTCAGCAGGGAGACCCAGTACTTC
TRBJ2-5 | NA | 15 | NA | TRBV1 | CTSSPCVSRARTQYF | TGCACCAGCAGCCCTTGCGTTAGCAGAGCGCGGACCCAGTACTTC
TRBJ1-5 | NA | 17 | NA | TRBV4-2 | CASSQGSAGYSNQPQHF | TGTGCCAGCAGCCAAGGGTCGGCAGGTTATAGCAATCAGCCCCAGCATTTT
TRBJ2-3 | NA | 14 | NA | TRBV2 | CASRGGVSTDTQYF | TGTGCCAGCAGAGGGGGGGTTAGCACAGATACGCAGTATTTT
TRBJ2-7 | few | 15 | NA | TRBV2 | CASSGGFSNSYEQYF | TGTGCCAGCAGCGGGGGATTCTCAAACTCCTACGAGCAGTACTTC
TRBJ2-2 | NA | 16 | TRBD2 | TRBV19 | CASSPGTSGVTGELFF | TGTGCCAGTAGTCCCGGGACTAGCGGGGTCACCGGGGAGCTGTTTTTT
TRBJ2-1 | once | 17 | TRBD2 | TRBV7-6 | CASSLLPSGGLYNEQFF | TGTGCCAGCAGCTTACTCCCTAGCGGGGGGCTCTACAATGAGCAGTTCTTC
TRBJ1-4 | NA | 17 | NA | TRBV6-2/TRBV6-3 | CASSLYYRDSTNEKLFF | TGTGCCAGCAGTTTATACTACAGGGATTCAACTAATGAAAAACTGTTTTTT